This T cell receptor (beta chain) was recovered during a study of blood T cells in healthy people across ages. This clonotype turned up a few times. What it recognizes is unknown. The authors ran a second PCR of 7 to 11 cycles using a sample-barcoded 5' primer and a J-beta primer mix. Each CDR3 protein is one row after TCRdb ran MiXCR on the 5' RACE reads. The sample includes 1.6 million or so distinct CDR3 sequences, 34% of them seen just once. Findings and limits, study-wide: Higher diversity, along with more naive CD4+ cells, distinguished long-lived donors from aged donors.

Per-sample PBMC isolation yielded at least 7 million cells. The sample comprised blood. The sequence derives from a woman in her twenties or thirties in good health.

The CDR3 sequence: CASSLAGFDPSYEQYF. CDR3 nucleotides: TGTGCCAGCAGCTTAGCCGGATTTGACCCTTCCTACGAGCAGTACTTC. The V and J genes are TRBV7-6 and TRBJ2-7; D remains ambiguous. Germline values: CDR1 SGHVS, CDR2 FNYEAQ. The CDR3 runs 16 residues. V lost 0 bases and J lost 1, with 13 bases in between.